Described below is a single TCR beta chain sequence and its context. The record originates from a study of radiation and T cells in renal cell carcinoma. Clones were sequenced by immunoSEQ multiplex PCR, and TCRdb holds only the in-frame ones, with some missing. The sample has under 150,000 clones, 70% to 90% seen once. Stated time point: blood 2 weeks post-SBRT. Regarding treatment: 15 Gy SBRT to primary tumor, nephrectomy 4 weeks later. Blood was sampled at baseline, 2 weeks and 4 weeks after SBRT. The tumor was a clear cell renal cell carcinoma. This receptor was obtained from a woman aged 55 to 70 with renal cell carcinoma. The sample here was blood, taken from a patient whose treatment included radiotherapy and nephrectomy.

The CDR3 reads CASSLIQVNTGELFF. As DNA, the CDR3 is TGCGCCAGCAGCTTGATACAGGTCAACACCGGGGAGCTGTTTTTT. V and J are TRBV5-1 and TRBJ2-2; TRBD1 might be the D (5 bases). V was cut by 1 base and J by 2 bases, with 9 bases left in between. Looked up from germline, CDR1 is SGHRS and CDR2 is YFSETQ. The CDR3 loop spans 15 amino acids.